The 10 T cell receptor beta chains below all came from one sample that was sequenced in a study of blood T cell repertoires in COVID-19. Sequenced by immunoSEQ multiplex PCR; TCRdb stores in-frame clones only, minus some. The table lists around 270,000 clones, around nine tenths of them singletons. Sequenced input: PBMCs or T cells enriched from blood (not recorded which). These TCRs come from a woman between 35 and 50 years old who had been exposed to COVID-19.

The chain uses TRBV6-6 and TRBJ2-2; D is perhaps TRBD2 (5 bases). The CDR3 contains 13 residues. Trimming left V 5 bases short and J 6 bases short, with 10 bases between. Germline V gene sequence: CDR1 MNHNY, CDR2 SVGAGI (reference sequence). DNA for the CDR3: TGTGCCAGCAGTGGACTCGGGTCCGGGGAGCTGTTTTTT. Encoded protein: CASSGLGSGELFF.

V and J are TRBV28 and TRBJ2-7; 7 bases match TRBD1. V shed 5 bases and J 3 bases; nucleotides not matched to a gene: 13. The CDR3 consists of 16 residues. Per germline, CDR1 MDHEN and CDR2 SYDVKM. The DNA of the CDR3 is TGTGCCAGCAGTCCCCCACACAGGGGATCCCACTACGAGCAGTACTTC. This encodes CASSPPHRGSHYEQYF.

V usage is TRBV13 and J usage is TRBJ1-1, with D unclear. The CDR3 spans 12 residues. Germline V gene sequence: CDR1 PRHDT, CDR2 FYEKMQ (reference sequence). V was trimmed by 5 bases and J by 4 bases, leaving 8 bases between them. DNA of the CDR3: TGTGCCAGCAGCGCCGGTCGCACTGAAGCTTTCTTT. Translation: CASSAGRTEAFF. Based on the CDR3 plus reference TRBV13 and TRBJ1-1, the full variable domain is AAGVIQSPRHLIKEKRETATLKCYPIPRHDTVYWYQQGPGQDPQFLISFYEKMQSDKGSIPDRFSAQQFSDYHSELNMSSLELGDSALYFCASSAGRTEAFFGQGTRLTVV.

CDR3 protein: CASSPEPVDRGEQYF. For the CDR3, the DNA is TGTGCCAGCAGCCCAGAACCCGTAGACAGGGGTGAGCAGTACTTC. V usage is TRBV6-2 or TRBV6-3 and J usage is TRBJ2-7, with 8 bases matching TRBD1. This CDR3 has 15 amino acids. Unmatched junction bases numbered 14, after V lost 6 bases and J lost 7 bases. The germline V gene encodes CDR1 MNHEY and CDR2 SVGEGT.

The chain is built from TRBV7-2 and TRBJ1-5, with D perhaps TRBD1 (5 bases). Germline lookup yields CDR1 SGHTA and CDR2 FQGNSA. The V gene lost 5 bases and the J gene lost 7 bases, with 12 bases spanning the gap. The CDR3 spans 13 residues. This CDR3 is CASSQGRRQPQHF. The DNA of the CDR3 is TGTGCCAGCAGCCAGGGTCGGCGACAGCCCCAGCATTTT.

The chain combines TRBV30 with TRBJ1-2; D gene ambiguous. CDR1 is GTSNPN, CDR2 SVGIG, per germline (reference sequence). The V gene lost 5 bases and the J gene lost 4 bases, with 8 bases spanning the gap. This CDR3 has 11 amino acids. CDR3 coding DNA: TGTGCCTGGGGCACGTCCTATGGCTACACCTTC. Translating gives CAWGTSYGYTF.

The J gene is TRBJ1-6, the V gene TRBV6-2 or TRBV6-3; possibly TRBD1 for D (5 bases). The CDR3 has 15 residues. V was clipped by 4 bases and J by 14 bases, with 21 bases between them. Germline V gene lookup returns CDR1 MNHEY and CDR2 SVGEGT. The CDR3 here is CASSSRESKRGALHF. DNA for the CDR3: TGTGCCAGCAGTTCGAGGGAGTCAAAACGGGGGGCCCTCCACTTT.

J is TRBJ2-7 and V is TRBV28, with 8 bases lining up with TRBD2. Germline V lookup: CDR1 MDHEN, CDR2 SYDVKM. This CDR3 has 16 amino acids. J lost 0 bases, V lost 4 bases, and 8 bases had no gene match. DNA of the CDR3: TGTGCCAGCAGTTATACATACGGGGGGGGCTCCTACGAGCAGTACTTC. Translated: CASSYTYGGGSYEQYF. Full variable domain (rest looked up from reference TRBV28 and TRBJ2-7): DVKVTQSSRYLVKRTGEKVFLECVQDMDHENMFWYRQDPGLGLRLIYFSYDVKMKEKGDIPEGYSVSREKKERFSLILESASTNQTSMYLCASSYTYGGGSYEQYFGPGTRLTVT.

CDR3 region: CASTGTRGTDTQYF. CDR3 bases: TGTGCCAGCACCGGCACCCGGGGGACAGATACGCAGTATTTT. This sequence joins TRBV2 and TRBJ2-3; D might be TRBD2 (6 bases). The V and J ends lost 7 bases and 3 bases respectively, with 14 bases between them. Germline CDR1 is SNHLY and CDR2 is FYNNEI. The CDR3 is made up of 14 amino acids.

The table lists this clone with a count of one. The rearrangement joins TRBV6-2 or TRBV6-3 to TRBJ2-7; D is possibly TRBD1 (5 bases). From germline, CDR1 is MNHEY and CDR2 SVGEGT. The germline V and J ends were trimmed by 0 bases and 3 bases, with 9 bases remaining between them. CDR3 length: 14 residues. This CDR3 reads CASSYSTANYEQYF. The CDR3 bases are TGTGCCAGCAGTTACTCGACAGCAAACTACGAGCAGTACTTC.